Below, 9 T cell receptor beta chains from the same sample are listed, as sequenced in a study of Graves' ophthalmopathy and Graves' hyperthyroidism. RNA transcripts yielded amplified TCR beta CDR3 regions. Second-round multiplex PCR followed a first-round RT-PCR using HTBI primers. TCRdb called the multiplex PCR reads again in MiXCR, with one record for every CDR3 protein. Among some 520,000 distinct CDR3 sequences listed, over 13% were seen once. The sample comprised blood. These receptors were collected from a woman in her twenties or thirties with Graves' ophthalmopathy.

This clonotype was recorded many times. The genes are TRBV7-9 and TRBJ1-1; no reliable D call. Germline V gives CDR1 SEHNR, CDR2 FQNEAQ (reference sequence). V lost 5 bases to trimming and J lost 5 bases, with 12 bases between them. The CDR3 is 13 residues long. CDR3: CASSGAPETEAFF. CDR3 DNA: TGTGCCAGCAGCGGCGCCCCGGAAACTGAAGCTTTCTTT. The variable domain in full, with the rest retrieved from reference TRBV7-9 and TRBJ1-1, is DTGVSQNPRHKITKRGQNVTFRCDPISEHNRLYWYRQTLGQGPEFLTYFQNEAQLEKSRLLSDRFSAERPKGSFSTLEIQRTEQGDSAMYLCASSGAPETEAFFGQGTRLTVV.

This clonotype was found many times. The CDR3 nucleotides are TGTGCCAGCAGTGGTGACAGGGGGCTTGAGACCCAGTACTTC. Translating it yields CASSGDRGLETQYF. This chain joins TRBV27 and TRBJ2-5; the match to TRBD1 covers 10 bases. CDR1 and CDR2 (germline): MNHEY, SMNVEV (reference sequence). V was pared by 5 bases and J by 5 bases, with 5 bases of the junction left unmatched. The CDR3 runs 14 residues.

The CDR3 DNA reads TGTGCCACCAGTGAAACAGGGGTAGGAAAATACGAGCAGTACTTC. Its protein is CATSETGVGKYEQYF. The chain joins TRBV24-1 to TRBJ2-7; TRBD1 matches 7 bases. The germline gives CDR1 KGHDR, CDR2 SFDVKD. This CDR3 is built from 15 residues. J was trimmed by 4 bases and V by 4 bases; bases with no gene match: 9.

The CDR3 sequence is CASSLAPRQGAIGYTF. The CDR3 nucleotides are TGCGCCAGCAGCTTGGCCCCAAGGCAGGGGGCGATCGGCTACACCTTC. V usage is TRBV5-1 and J usage is TRBJ1-2, with 8 bases identical to TRBD1. CDR1 and CDR2 (germline): SGHRS, YFSETQ. V lost 0 bases and J lost 8; bases outside the gene matches: 12. The CDR3 loop spans 16 amino acids.

CDR3 loop: CASSEGTNTEAFF. The CDR3 DNA is TGTGCCAGCTCCGAAGGTACGAACACTGAAGCTTTCTTT. This chain uses TRBV12-3 or TRBV12-4 with TRBJ1-1; D is unresolved. V dropped 8 bases and J dropped 1 base, with 11 bases sitting between them. This CDR3 has 13 amino acids.

The gene calls are TRBV30 and TRBJ2-7; 10 bases fit TRBD1. Germline CDR1 is GTSNPN and CDR2 is SVGIG (reference sequence). Trimming removed 3 bases from V and 6 bases from J; junction bases left unmatched: 8. The CDR3 loop spans 14 amino acids. CDR3 bases: TGTGCCTGGAGCAGACAGGGGGCGACCCGCGAGCAGTACTTC. This sequence encodes CAWSRQGATREQYF. The full variable domain, completed using reference TRBV30 and TRBJ2-7, is SQTIHQWPATLVQPVGSPLSLECTVEGTSNPNLYWYRQAAGRGLQLLFYSVGIGQISSEVPQNLSASRPQDRQFILSSKKLLLSDSGFYLCAWSRQGATREQYFGPGTRLTVT.

The table lists this clonotype with many counts. The chain employs TRBV28 and TRBJ2-7; the D gene is possibly TRBD1 (6 bases). V shed 5 bases and J shed 5 bases, with 16 bases lying between them. From germline, CDR1 is MDHEN and CDR2 SYDVKM. This CDR3 spans 14 amino acids. The CDR3 DNA reads TGTGCCAGCAGTCCGCCCCAGGGGCGCGACGAGCAGTACTTC. This encodes CASSPPQGRDEQYF.

This chain joins TRBV20-1 and TRBJ1-6; D call uncertain. This CDR3 comprises 16 residues. From germline, CDR1 is DFQATT and CDR2 SNEGSKA (reference sequence). V gave up 0 bases and J gave up 0 bases, with 9 bases separating them. CDR3 sequence (DNA): TGCAGTGCTAGAGATACGGAGACCTCCTATAATTCACCCCTCCACTTT. Translated, it gives CSARDTETSYNSPLHF.

The V call is TRBV6-5, the J call TRBJ2-5; TRBD1 matches at 12 bases. Germline trimming cut 0 bases from V and 5 bases from J; bases unmatched to any gene: 4. The germline V gene has CDR1 MNHEY and CDR2 SVGAGI. This CDR3 is built from 16 residues. The CDR3 reads CASSYSGTGGVETQYF. CDR3 nucleotide sequence: TGTGCCAGCAGTTACTCTGGGACAGGGGGCGTGGAGACCCAGTACTTC.